A single sample is the source of the 23 T cell receptor beta chains below, sequenced in a study of tumor-infiltrating lymphocytes in primary liver carcinoma. From approximately 20-30 mg of unsorted bulk tissue, DNA and RNA were co-extracted together. Starting from 500 ng of total RNA, TCR beta cDNA was produced with a primer in the constant region. A slightly modified ARM-PCR protocol with three nested multiplex PCR rounds produced these TCR beta libraries. Running 9 to 10 cycles apiece, the first two PCR rounds relied on TRBV1-TRBV30 forward primers together with a C-beta reverse primer. From the multiplex PCR reads, TCRdb called clonotypes with MiXCR, one entry per CDR3 protein. The table has about 130,000 distinct CDR3 sequences, 55% to 75% seen once; the top ten hold 8.4%. The sequencing input was liver tumor tissue from sampling region 3. Subset in this sample: tumor region T3, left-lateral pole. The receptors were sampled from a woman aged 60-75 years with primary liver carcinoma and hepatitis B virus infection.

This chain joins TRBV6-1 and TRBJ2-4, with 10 bases fitting TRBD2. The DNA end lines up better with TRBJ2-1; the J call may be wrong. CDR1 and CDR2 from the germline V gene are MNHNS and SASEGT. There are 19 residues in the CDR3. As DNA, the CDR3 is TGTGCCAGCAGTGGAGGGACAAGCGGGAGGGCCGTGACCAAAAACATTCAGTTCTTC. It yields the protein CASSGGTSGRAVTKNIQFF.

Turning to this clonotype: The junction departs from the called germline gene at one end, perhaps through a read error. This sequence joins TRBV6-1 and TRBJ2-4, with 7 positions matching TRBD1. The CDR3 length is 17 residues. Germline V gives CDR1 MNHNS, CDR2 SASEGT. CDR3 bases: TGTGCCAACAGTGAAGAAGGGACAGCTTTACTGAAAAACACTCAGTACTTC. Its translation is CANSEEGTALLKNTQYF.

Regarding this clonotype: Mismatch with germline at one junction end may stem from a read error. V usage is TRBV6-5 and J usage is TRBJ2-1; either TRBD1 or TRBD2 may fit D (5 bases each). This CDR3 is 16 amino acids long. Germline V gene data show CDR1 as MNHEY and CDR2 as SVGAGI. The CDR3 region has the DNA TGTGTCAGCAGCAGCCTAAGACGGGGCTTCATGGGTGAGCAGTTCTTC. It specifies CVSSSLRRGFMGEQFF.

The chain has TRBV9 and TRBJ2-1; no definite D call. Trimming pared 3 bases from V and 9 bases from J, leaving 13 bases between. This CDR3 comprises 13 residues. Germline loops: CDR1 SGDLS, CDR2 YYNGEE. CDR3 bases: TGTGCCAGCAGCGAGTCCCCGGGCGGTGAGCAGTTCTTC. As protein: CASSESPGGEQFF.

In regard to this clonotype: One junction end disagrees with the germline gene, perhaps due to a read error. The chain combines TRBV12-3 or TRBV12-4 with TRBJ1-4, with D uncertain. The CDR3 spans 16 residues. The CDR3 here is CASNLVPLRATEKLFF. The CDR3, as DNA: TGTGCCAGCAATTTGGTACCACTACGGGCTACTGAAAAACTATTTTTT.

This clonotype has ten or more counts. The CDR3 region has the DNA TGTGCCAGCAGAGAGGGAGCATCTGGAAACACCATATATTTT. It codes for CASREGASGNTIYF. V gene TRBV6-5 combines with J gene TRBJ1-3; no clear D gene. V was pared by 6 bases and J by 1 base, with 10 bases between. Germline V lookup: CDR1 MNHEY, CDR2 SVGAGI. The CDR3 loop spans 14 amino acids.

This clonotype was recorded at least ten times. The chain links TRBV30 to TRBJ1-2, with D possibly matching TRBD1 (5 bases). The CDR3 totals 14 residues. Per germline, CDR1 GTSNPN and CDR2 SVGIG (reference sequence). CDR3 sequence: CASVWGIKGYGYTF. In nucleotides, the CDR3 is TGTGCTTCCGTCTGGGGGATAAAAGGCTATGGCTACACCTTC.

This clonotype was observed a single time. Mismatch with germline at one junction end may stem from a read error. This chain joins TRBV12-3 or TRBV12-4 and TRBJ2-2; a possible D gene is TRBD2 (5 bases). CDR3 length: 15 residues. The CDR3: CASTKRKTSAGKLFF. CDR3 nucleotides: TGTGCCAGCACCAAAAGGAAAACCTCCGCCGGGAAGCTGTTTTTT.

Points on this clonotype: A clone one base away is much larger, so this may be a read error. The chain employs TRBV29-1 and TRBJ1-2, with D unclear. Trimming removed 5 bases at V and 0 bases at J, with 10 bases between. Germline V gene lookup returns CDR1 SQVTM and CDR2 ANQGSEA. CDR3 length: 13 amino acids. CDR3 amino acids: CSVNSAPNYGYTF. The DNA for the CDR3 is TGCAGCGTTAACTCAGCTCCTAACTATGGCTACACCTTC.

Of note for this clonotype: This sequence may be a read error, since a much larger clone differs from it by one base. This chain connects TRBV29-1 to TRBJ2-1; tentative D call: TRBD2 (6 bases). The CDR3 has 13 amino acids. V shed 8 bases and J shed 0 bases, with 11 bases lying between them. Germline V CDR1 and CDR2: SQVTM, ANQGSEA. Here the CDR3 reads CSIQTSSYNEQFF. The DNA for the CDR3 is TGCAGCATACAGACTAGCTCCTACAATGAGCAGTTCTTC.

This clonotype has more than one count but fewer than ten. Being one base from a much bigger clone, this may be a read error. The CDR3 region is CASRTGGSYYEQYF. The CDR3 DNA reads TGTGCCAGCAGAACGGGAGGTAGTTACTACGAGCAGTACTTC. This chain joins TRBV12-3 or TRBV12-4 and TRBJ2-7; 7 positions agree with TRBD2. The CDR3 is 14 residues long. J gave up 3 bases and V 6 bases, and 8 bases lay outside the gene matches.

As concerns this clonotype: This likely comes from a read error, as the CDR3 has no conserved phenylalanine or tryptophan at its end. V is TRBV11-2 and J is TRBJ2-7, with TRBD2 matching over 14 bases. CDR3 length: 14 residues. V lost 5 bases and J lost 8; bases outside the gene matches: 5. Germline V gives CDR1 SGHAT, CDR2 FQNNGV. Here the CDR3 reads CASSKGLAGGKQYS. The CDR3 nucleotides are TGTGCCAGCAGCAAAGGACTAGCGGGAGGCAAGCAGTACTCC.

Points on this clonotype: A read error may account for a junction end that differs from germline. The gene calls are TRBV5-6 and TRBJ1-1; no reliable D call. CDR1 SGHDT and CDR2 YYEEEE come from the germline V gene. The CDR3 consists of 16 residues. In DNA, the CDR3 is TGTGCAAGCAGCTCACTTTACGAACAGATGAACACTGAAGCTTTCTTT. Its protein is CASSSLYEQMNTEAFF.

This clonotype was recorded a few times. Since no conserved phenylalanine or tryptophan closes the CDR3, a read error is the likely cause. The V call is TRBV29-1, the J call TRBJ1-1, with a tentative D call TRBD1 (5 bases). The CDR3 runs to 12 residues. Trimming cost V 0 bases and J 8 bases, with 10 bases left between them. Germline values: CDR1 SQVTM, CDR2 ANQGSEA. The CDR3 protein is CSVEEGGTEAFL. In DNA form, the CDR3 reads TGCAGCGTTGAAGAGGGGGGGACCGAAGCTTTCCTT.

The CDR3 bases are TGTGCCAGCAGCCTCCAGGGAGGTACCACCGGGGAGCTGTTTTTT. This translates into CASSLQGGTTGELFF. The rearrangement links TRBV7-9 to TRBJ2-2; possibly TRBD2 for D (6 bases). With 5 bases removed from V and 4 bases from J, the gap between germline ends came to 14 bases. Germline V gives CDR1 SEHNR, CDR2 FQNEAQ (reference sequence). The CDR3 is 15 residues long. Together with reference TRBV7-9 and TRBJ2-2, the CDR3 gives the full variable domain: DTGVSQNPRHKITKRGQNVTFRCDPISEHNRLYWYRQTLGQGPEFLTYFQNEAQLEKSRLLSDRFSAERPKGSFSTLEIQRTEQGDSAMYLCASSLQGGTTGELFFGEGSRLTVL.

As concerns this clonotype: A clone one base away is much larger, so this may be a read error. J is TRBJ2-7 and V is TRBV12-3 or TRBV12-4; D is possibly TRBD1 or TRBD2 (5 bases each). The CDR3 is 14 amino acids. The V end lost 6 bases, the J end lost 3 bases, and 15 bases lay between the germline ends. In DNA form, the CDR3 reads TGTGCCAGCAGAGTAAGCAGGGACCACTACGAGCAGTACTTC. This codes for CASRVSRDHYEQYF.

As to this clonotype: The junction does not match germline at one end; this may be a read error. The gene calls are TRBV12-3 or TRBV12-4 and TRBJ2-2; D unresolved. The CDR3 runs to 16 residues. CDR3 in amino acids: CASSFPAQTNTVELFF. CDR3 coding DNA: TGTGCCAGCAGTTTTCCTGCGCAAACGAACACCGTGGAGCTGTTTTTT.

This clonotype occurred many times. V is TRBV4-2 and J is TRBJ2-1, with TRBD2 as a possible D gene (6 bases). The germline gives CDR1 LGHNA, CDR2 YNFKEQ. The CDR3 is 18 amino acids. With 0 bases removed from V and 5 bases from J, the gap between germline ends came to 20 bases. CDR3 amino acids: CASSQDRTSRYNNNEQFF. The CDR3 bases are TGTGCCAGCAGCCAAGATCGAACTAGCCGATATAATAACAATGAGCAGTTCTTC.

Regarding this clonotype: Sequence at one end of the junction differs from germline and may be a read error. CDR3 sequence reads: CVSSFREGTQYF. Written as DNA, the CDR3 is TGTGTCAGCAGTTTCCGGGAAGGGACCCAGTACTTC. This chain joins TRBV12-3 or TRBV12-4 and TRBJ2-5, with a possible D match to TRBD2 (5 bases). The CDR3 is 12 residues long.

This chain joins TRBV6-1 and TRBJ2-3; 15 nucleotides match TRBD2. V trimming: 8 bases; J trimming: 5 bases; junction bases outside the gene matches: 8. Looked up from germline, CDR1 is MNHNS and CDR2 is SASEGT. The CDR3 totals 16 residues. CDR3 nucleotide sequence: TGTGCCAGCGGTGTCCGGACTAGCGGGAGGGTAGATACGCAGTATTTT. It encodes CASGVRTSGRVDTQYF.

About this clonotype: The junction departs from germline at one end; a sequencing error may be responsible. The chain carries TRBV4-2 and TRBJ2-1; 7 bases fit TRBD2. The CDR3 length is 17 residues. From germline, CDR1 is LGHNA and CDR2 YNFKEQ. The chain's CDR3 is CTSSQDSLAETYNEQFF. The CDR3 bases are TGTACCAGCAGCCAAGATTCCCTAGCGGAAACGTACAATGAGCAGTTCTTC.

Of note for this clonotype: One end of the junction is discordant with germline, which a read error may explain. The chain uses TRBV11-2 and TRBJ1-1, with TRBD1 as a possible D gene (6 bases). Germline V gene data show CDR1 as SGHAT and CDR2 as FQNNGV. The length of the CDR3 is 15 residues. CDR3 region: CTSSSLQGAVGEALF. Here the CDR3 DNA reads TGTACCAGCAGCTCCCTACAGGGCGCAGTAGGTGAAGCTCTCTTT. Full variable domain (remainder filled in from reference TRBV11-2 and TRBJ1-1): EAGVAQSPRYKIIEKRQSVAFWCNPISGHATLYWYQQILGQGPKLLIQFQNNGVVDDSQLPKDRFSAERLKGVDSTLKIQPAKLEDSAVYLCTSSSLQGAVGEALFGQGTRLTVV.

This clonotype was recorded many times. The chain combines TRBV30 with TRBJ2-3; 10 bases map to TRBD2. V gave up 5 bases and J gave up 4 bases; unmatched junction bases: 6. The CDR3 consists of 14 residues. Germline V CDR1 and CDR2: GTSNPN, SVGIG (reference sequence). The CDR3 spells CAWDSGRSADTQYF. The CDR3 DNA is TGTGCCTGGGATAGCGGGAGGTCGGCAGATACGCAGTATTTT.